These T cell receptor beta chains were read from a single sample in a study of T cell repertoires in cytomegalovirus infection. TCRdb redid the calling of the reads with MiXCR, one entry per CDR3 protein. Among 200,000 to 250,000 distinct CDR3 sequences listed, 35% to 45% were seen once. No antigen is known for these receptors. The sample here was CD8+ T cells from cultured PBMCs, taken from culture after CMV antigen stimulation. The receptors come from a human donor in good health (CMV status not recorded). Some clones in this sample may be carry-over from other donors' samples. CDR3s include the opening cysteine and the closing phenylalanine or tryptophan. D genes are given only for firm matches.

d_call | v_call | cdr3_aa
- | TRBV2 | CASDNFWNIQYF
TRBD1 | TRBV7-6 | CASSLGQGLETEAFF
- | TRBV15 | CATSTSHSGANVLTF
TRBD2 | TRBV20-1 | CSADVLAGTDTQETQYF
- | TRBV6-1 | CASSDRRERNEKLFF
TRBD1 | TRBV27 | CASSPGQGRNEQFF
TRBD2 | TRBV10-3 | CAISGETSGGDEQYF
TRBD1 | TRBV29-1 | CSARGDSYEKLFF
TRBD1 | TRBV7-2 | CASSPRGNPQWEQYF
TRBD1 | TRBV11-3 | CASSPRQGPYNEQFF
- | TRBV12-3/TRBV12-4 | CASSPGEDTQYF
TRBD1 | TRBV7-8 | CASSNVPGQDYGYTF
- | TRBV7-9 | CASSLVRGLYNEQFF
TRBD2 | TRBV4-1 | CASSLERGGRGNEQFF
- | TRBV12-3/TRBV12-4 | CASSSRGDRWVRGETQYF
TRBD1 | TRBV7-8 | CASSPQGQVADTQYF
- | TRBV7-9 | CASSLREDTQYF
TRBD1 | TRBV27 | CASSLSGTGLRSNQPQHF
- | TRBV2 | CASPAPQRYNEQFF
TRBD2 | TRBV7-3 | CASSLTAGGPRNEQFF
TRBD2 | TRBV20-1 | CSARGTSGVYEQYF
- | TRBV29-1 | CSVLGTDTYNEQFF
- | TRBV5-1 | CASSPDAGNTEAFF
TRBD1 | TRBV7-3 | CASSLRQGDAEAFF
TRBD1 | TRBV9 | CASSAPLKGMTGDYGYTF
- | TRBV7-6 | CASSSQGGWVTKPTIYF
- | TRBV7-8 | CASSLDGKGYYNEQFF
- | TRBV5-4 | CASSQASSNEQFF
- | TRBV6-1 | CASSVVTAYEQYF
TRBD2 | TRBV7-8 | CASSGGRGDIQYF
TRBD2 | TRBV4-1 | CASSNRTSGGRSSYNEQFF
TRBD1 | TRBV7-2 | CASSLVGQIPGDTQYF
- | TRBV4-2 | CACVEVTWYEKLFF
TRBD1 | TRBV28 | CASSPTWTGQNIQYF
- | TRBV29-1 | CSGTSTDTDTQYF
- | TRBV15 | CATSGNRGPDTQYF
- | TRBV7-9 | CASSSPGQANEQFF
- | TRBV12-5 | CASGLGGLEVYEQYF
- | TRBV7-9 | CASRDDSHNEKLFF
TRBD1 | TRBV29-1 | CSVSGQGPYNEQFF
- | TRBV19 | CASSGRGRNSNQPQHF